Listed below are T cell receptor beta chains from one sample, sequenced in a study of cytomegalovirus exposure and HLA in healthy donors. Sequenced by immunoSEQ multiplex PCR; TCRdb stores in-frame clones only, minus some. The sample lists under 200,000 clones; around 77% were seen once. Material for sequencing was PBMCs. The receptors here all came from a man between 60 and 75 years old in good health and CMV-seronegative. The CDR3 runs from the conserved cysteine through the conserved F or W. Each record gives: V gene, J gene, clone size, CDR3 length, D gene, CDR3 DNA, CDR3 protein. A D gene is named only where the DNA matches it firmly. Clone size is given for some rows only: seen once, a few or many times, or a class if the clone is expanded.

>TRBV4-3|TRBJ2-4|-|16|-
TGCGCCAGCAGCCTAAGGGCGAGGGAGGCCAAAAACATTCAGTACTTC
CASSLRAREAKNIQYF
>TRBV18|TRBJ1-6|-|15|TRBD1
TGTGCCAGCTCACCAGTGGCAGGGGGTGACTCACCCCTCCACTTT
CASSPVAGGDSPLHF
>TRBV4-1|TRBJ2-7|-|18|TRBD2
TGCGCCAGCAGCCAAGATGTGACTAGCGGGGGGCTCTCCTACGAGCAGTACTTC
CASSQDVTSGGLSYEQYF
>TRBV2|TRBJ1-5|-|16|-
TGTGCCAGCAGTGAAGGAGGCAGAAGGAGCAATCAGCTCCAGCATTTT
CASSEGGRRSNQLQHF
>TRBV5-1|TRBJ2-3|-|17|-
TGCGCCAGCAGCCGCGATGGGAGCGGAAGTACCTCAGATACGCAGTATTTT
CASSRDGSGSTSDTQYF
>TRBV4-3|TRBJ2-3|-|16|TRBD1
TGCGCCAGCAGCCAAGATCGGACAGGGGGCTTGAATACGCAGTATTTT
CASSQDRTGGLNTQYF
>TRBV10-2|TRBJ1-2|-|14|TRBD1
TGCGCCAGCAGCCGGGACAGGGGAACTTATGGCTACACCTTC
CASSRDRGTYGYTF
>TRBV4-3|TRBJ2-3|-|19|TRBD2
TGCGCCAGCAGCCAAGATTTTGGACTAGCGGGAGTCAGCACAGATACGCAGTATTTT
CASSQDFGLAGVSTDTQYF
>TRBV27|TRBJ2-5|-|16|-
TGTGCCAGCAGATCCCATGTCCGACAGATTCAAGAGACCCAGTACTTC
CASRSHVRQIQETQYF
>TRBV7-2|TRBJ2-3|-|15|-
TGTGCCAGCAGCCCCCTAAGGTCGGGTGGAGATACGCAGTATTTT
CASSPLRSGGDTQYF
>TRBV25-1|TRBJ2-2|-|16|-
TGTGCCAGCAGTCGGGCAGGGGGGTCGAGCACCGGGGAGCTGTTTTTT
CASSRAGGSSTGELFF
>TRBV2|TRBJ2-7|-|16|-
TGTGCCAGCAGTGAACTTTCAACTTCATCCCCCTACGAGCAGTACTTC
CASSELSTSSPYEQYF
>TRBV9|TRBJ2-3|once|14|-
TGTGCCAGCAGCGTAGATCCTTCTCGAGATACGCAGTATTTT
CASSVDPSRDTQYF
>TRBV2|TRBJ2-7|-|15|TRBD2
TGTGCCAGCAGTGCCCTTGGACTAGCGGGAGGCGAGCAGTACTTC
CASSALGLAGGEQYF
>TRBV7-2|TRBJ2-7|-|14|TRBD1
TGTGCCAGCAGCTTAGTGACAGGGGGGTACGAGCAGTACTTC
CASSLVTGGYEQYF
>TRBV19|TRBJ1-4|-|14|-
TGTGCCAGTAGTGGACTCCCAACTAATGAAAAACTGTTTTTT
CASSGLPTNEKLFF
>TRBV7-6|TRBJ2-5|-|16|TRBD2
TGTGCCAGCAGCTTAGGGACTAGCGGGGGTGTGGAGACCCAGTACTTC
CASSLGTSGGVETQYF
>TRBV15|TRBJ2-1|-|16|TRBD2
TGTGCCACCAGCAGAGGGGAAGCGGGAGTACTCAATGAGCAGTTCTTC
CATSRGEAGVLNEQFF
>TRBV5-1|TRBJ2-5|-|16|TRBD1
TGCGCCAGCACCGTCGGACAGGGGGTCACGGGGGAGACCCAGTACTTC
CASTVGQGVTGETQYF
>TRBV18|TRBJ2-3|-|15|-
TGTGCCAGCTCACCACGAGACATTAGCACAGATACGCAGTATTTT
CASSPRDISTDTQYF
>TRBV4-1|TRBJ1-6|-|16|TRBD1
TGCGCCAGCAGCCAAGAGAGGGGACAGGGGAGTTCACCCCTCCACTTT
CASSQERGQGSSPLHF
>TRBV6-6|TRBJ1-2|-|13|TRBD1
TGTGCCAGCATACTACAGGGGGAATATGGCTACCCCTTC
CASILQGEYGYPF
>TRBV6-6|TRBJ2-5|-|14|-
TGTGCCAGCATCAGGGGTCGGGGAGAAGAGACCCAGTACTTC
CASIRGRGEETQYF
>TRBV19|TRBJ1-4|few|11|-
TGTGCCAGTTCTTTCTCCGAAAAACTGTTTTTT
CASSFSEKLFF
>TRBV27|TRBJ2-7|once|14|TRBD2
TGTGCCAGCAGTTCCTTGGGAGGGGCGGGGGAGCAGTACTTC
CASSSLGGAGEQYF
>TRBV19|TRBJ1-1|-|16|-
TGTGCCAGTAGTATAGACTTCCGGGGAGGGTACACTGAAGCTTTCTTT
CASSIDFRGGYTEAFF
>TRBV7-9|TRBJ2-1|-|12|TRBD1
TGTTCCCTACAGGGGGCGTTGAATGAGCAGTTCTTC
CSLQGALNEQFF
>TRBV9|TRBJ2-6|-|14|-
TGTGCCAGCAGCGAGCCCTCTGGGGCCAACGTCCTGACTTTC
CASSEPSGANVLTF
>TRBV14|TRBJ2-7|-|18|TRBD2
TGTGCCAGCAGCCGGAGGGGACTAGCCATCACCCAAGTCTACGAGCAGTACTTC
CASSRRGLAITQVYEQYF
>TRBV29-1|TRBJ2-5|-|18|-
TGCAGCGTTGATTCATTGTCCGCGGGACAGATGGGCCAAGAGACCCAGTACTTC
CSVDSLSAGQMGQETQYF
>TRBV6-5|TRBJ1-2|-|11|TRBD1
TGTGCCAGCAGTCGCCGGGACAGCTACCCCTTC
CASSRRDSYPF
>TRBV5-1|TRBJ1-6|few|16|TRBD1
TGCGCCAGCAGCTTTGGACAGGGGGGAGTCAATTCACCCCTCAACTTT
CASSFGQGGVNSPLNF
>TRBV19|TRBJ1-4|-|19|TRBD1
TGTGCCAGTAGTGTAATTCCCGGGACAGGGTGGCCGACTAATGAAAAACTGTTTTTT
CASSVIPGTGWPTNEKLFF
>TRBV7-3|TRBJ2-1|-|16|-
TGTGCCAGCAGCTCCGGGGTTGCTATCGACTACAATGAGCAGTTCTTC
CASSSGVAIDYNEQFF
>TRBV6-1|TRBJ2-2|-|16|TRBD1
TGTGCCAGCAGTGAACTGAGGGGGCAAAACACCGGGGAGCTGTTTTTT
CASSELRGQNTGELFF
>TRBV19|TRBJ1-1|-|14|-
TGTGCCAGTAGTAAGGACAGCTATAACACTGAAGCTTTCTTT
CASSKDSYNTEAFF
>TRBV5-6|TRBJ2-3|-|15|TRBD2
TGTGCCAGCAGCCCTCCCGGGAGGGGTGCAGATACGCAGTATTTT
CASSPPGRGADTQYF